The 3 T cell receptor beta chains below were found in one sample sequenced in a study of blood T cell repertoires in COVID-19 (dated by TCRdb to about 2020). Libraries were constructed by the immunoSEQ multiplex PCR assay. The immuneACCESS repertoire file appears here via TCRdb, limited to in-frame rearrangements. These files lack a portion of the clones; in checked studies, under half of the deficit traces to unresolved V genes, and the cause of the others is not known. In all, the sample holds roughly 68,000 clones, and approximately 90% of those were seen once. The ten most abundant clones make up over 6% of the sample. The sequencing sample was made of peripheral blood. The receptors shown here come from a woman between 70 and 85 years old with acute or convalescent COVID-19.

V is TRBV28 and J is TRBJ2-7, with 7 bases that match TRBD1. Per the germline V gene, CDR1 is MDHEN and CDR2 is SYDVKM. The V segment lost 5 bases and the J segment 2 bases; nucleotides outside the gene matches: 12. The CDR3 has 16 residues. CDR3 bases: TGTGCCAGCAGTGAGGGACACGGGACAGAAACCTACGAGCAGTACTTC. Its protein product is CASSEGHGTETYEQYF.

This chain links TRBV5-6 with TRBJ1-6, with TRBD1 matching 7 bases. V trimming: 5 bases; J trimming: 5 bases; junction bases outside the gene matches: 10. The CDR3 is 16 amino acids. CDR1 and CDR2 from the germline V gene are SGHDT and YYEEEE. The CDR3 sequence is CASRRTGKSHNSPLHF. The CDR3 DNA reads TGTGCCAGCAGACGGACAGGAAAAAGTCATAATTCACCCCTCCACTTT.

This sequence joins TRBV28 and TRBJ1-1; D remains unclear. CDR3 length: 14 amino acids. V dropped 5 bases and J dropped 5 bases, with 15 bases sitting between them. CDR1 MDHEN and CDR2 SYDVKM come from the germline V gene. This chain's CDR3 is CASSRRRVGTEAFF. As DNA, the CDR3 is TGTGCCAGCAGTCGCCGGAGGGTGGGGACTGAAGCTTTCTTT.